Listed here are 15 T cell receptor beta chains from one sample, sequenced in a study of Ad26.COV2.S vaccination and SARS-CoV-2 variants. Some clones are missing from TCRdb's copy, which holds only in-frame ones; the method was immunoSEQ multiplex PCR. The sample yields some 330,000 clones, about 90% seen once. Treatment given: about 20 received Ad26.COV2.S at low or high dose, single or two shots; about 5 received placebo; per-sample allocation not given. Specimen acquisition occurred on day 63 following the initial vaccine or placebo injection. Sequenced material: peripheral blood, taken in a trial of Ad26.COV2.S vaccine versus placebo. The receptors derive from a person aged 18-65 years who received the Ad26.COV2.S COVID-19 vaccine or a placebo.

The chain combines TRBV19 with TRBJ1-2; 7 bases match TRBD1. The V segment lost 0 bases and the J segment 8 bases; nucleotides outside the gene matches: 12. Per the germline V gene, CDR1 is LNHDA and CDR2 is SQIVND (reference sequence). The CDR3 covers 16 residues. The CDR3 is CASSIDRIGGWKGYTF. The CDR3 DNA sequence: TGTGCCAGTAGTATAGATCGAATAGGGGGCTGGAAAGGCTACACCTTC.

V usage is TRBV7-7 and J usage is TRBJ2-3; 11 bases line up with TRBD2. The CDR3 runs to 16 residues. V trimming: 1 base; J trimming: 4 bases; junction bases outside the gene matches: 4. Looked up from germline, CDR1 is SSHAT and CDR2 is FNYEAQ (reference sequence). The CDR3 is CASSLDLAGGSDTQYF. The CDR3 DNA follows: TGTGCCAGCAGCTTAGACCTAGCGGGAGGATCAGATACGCAGTATTTT.

This rearrangement joins TRBV6-2 or TRBV6-3 to TRBJ1-2, with D hard to call. V was trimmed by 2 bases and J by 11 bases, leaving 18 bases between them. This CDR3 contains 14 residues. Per germline, CDR1 MNHEY and CDR2 SVGEGT. DNA for the CDR3: TGTGCCAGCAGTTACCCGATCCGGGCATCGAATTACACCTTC. As protein: CASSYPIRASNYTF.

The chain links TRBV6-5 to TRBJ2-3; the D is unclear. The V and J ends lost 7 bases and 5 bases respectively, with 7 bases between them. Germline loops: CDR1 MNHEY, CDR2 SVGAGI. The CDR3 runs to 11 residues. This chain's CDR3 is CASTSGDTQYF. The CDR3 coding sequence is TGTGCCAGCACCTCGGGAGATACGCAGTATTTT.

This chain joins TRBV14 and TRBJ1-1; 7 bases are shared with TRBD1. Trimming at V came to 5 bases and at J to 1 base, leaving 16 bases not matched to a gene. There are 18 residues in the CDR3. The V gene's germline CDR1 is SGHDN and CDR2 FVKESK. The CDR3 coding sequence is TGTGCCAGCAGCTCCGGGCGGAGGGGGCGACTAAAGAACACTGAAGCTTTCTTT. The encoded protein is CASSSGRRGRLKNTEAFF.

V and J are TRBV5-1 and TRBJ1-1, with TRBD1 matching over 7 bases. Germline V gives CDR1 SGHRS, CDR2 YFSETQ. CDR3 length equals 15 residues. After removal of 0 bases from V and 1 base from J, the junction contained 3 bases not matched to a gene. The CDR3 DNA is TGCGCCAGCAGCTTGGATGGACAGGCGAACACTGAAGCTTTCTTT. Translating gives CASSLDGQANTEAFF.

This chain uses TRBV29-1 with TRBJ2-5; D ambiguous. V was cut by 1 base and J by 5 bases, with 11 bases left in between. The CDR3 spans 13 residues. CDR1 is SQVTM and CDR2 is ANQGSEA in the germline V gene. CDR3 protein: CSVEGIHGETQYF. The CDR3 coding sequence is TGCAGCGTTGAAGGCATACACGGGGAGACCCAGTACTTC.

Here the CDR3 reads CASSSRTGSYEQYF. CDR3 nucleotide sequence: TGTGCCAGCAGCTCTCGGACTGGCTCCTACGAGCAGTACTTC. The chain joins TRBV7-2 to TRBJ2-7; tentatively, D is TRBD2 (5 bases). Germline lookup yields CDR1 SGHTA and CDR2 FQGNSA. The CDR3 length is 14 residues. The V gene lost 4 bases and the J gene lost 0 bases, with 10 bases spanning the gap.

J is TRBJ1-2 and V is TRBV3-1 (or the pseudogene TRBV3-2); 7 bases align to TRBD1. The V segment lost 1 base and the J segment 0 bases; nucleotides outside the gene matches: 2. Germline CDR1 is LGHDT and CDR2 is YNNKEL (reference sequence). The CDR3 is made up of 15 amino acids. The chain's CDR3 is CASSQGTGPNYGYTF. CDR3 DNA: TGTGCCAGCAGCCAAGGGACAGGCCCTAACTATGGCTACACCTTC.

The chain is built from TRBV7-9 and TRBJ1-2; 9 bases line up with TRBD1. The CDR3 consists of 14 residues. V gave up 5 bases and J gave up 5 bases; unmatched junction bases: 6. CDR1 is SEHNR, CDR2 FQNEAQ, per germline (reference sequence). The CDR3 is CASSPTGGGYGYTF. CDR3 sequence (DNA): TGTGCCAGCAGCCCCACAGGGGGCGGTTATGGCTACACCTTC.

This chain joins TRBV3-1 (or the pseudogene TRBV3-2) and TRBJ1-2; no clear D. Between the trimmed V and J ends, which lost 4 bases and 6 bases, there was a span of 15 bases. The length of the CDR3 is 14 residues. Germline V gene data show CDR1 as LGHDT and CDR2 as YNNKEL (reference sequence). For the CDR3, the DNA is TGTGCCAGCAGCCTCTCAGGTGGGGTGGATGGCTACACCTTC. The encoded protein is CASSLSGGVDGYTF.

The chain has TRBV28 and TRBJ1-2, with D maybe TRBD1 (6 bases). This CDR3 comprises 13 residues. V was cut by 8 bases and J by 3 bases, with 13 bases left in between. In germline, CDR1 is MDHEN, CDR2 SYDVKM. The CDR3 is CASGGGIYYGYTF. Here the CDR3 DNA reads TGTGCCAGCGGAGGGGGTATCTACTATGGCTACACCTTC.

V gene TRBV5-1 combines with J gene TRBJ2-1; TRBD2 aligns across 7 bases. The CDR3 length is 16 residues. V was pared by 3 bases and J by 2 bases, with 8 bases of the junction left unmatched. Looked up from germline, CDR1 is SGHRS and CDR2 is YFSETQ. The CDR3 is CASSYIAGSAYNEQFF. CDR3 bases: TGCGCCAGCAGCTACATAGCGGGTTCCGCCTACAATGAGCAGTTCTTC.

J is TRBJ2-1 and V is TRBV7-2; TRBD2 matches at 12 bases. V was clipped by 5 bases and J by 6 bases; unmatched bases: 8. CDR3 length equals 16 residues. Looked up from germline, CDR1 is SGHTA and CDR2 is FQGNSA. For the CDR3, the DNA is TGTGCCAGCAGCAACCGAGGACTAGCGGGGCCCAATGAGCAGTTCTTC. Its protein is CASSNRGLAGPNEQFF.

The chain is built from TRBV2 and TRBJ2-2, with D perhaps TRBD2 (6 bases). CDR3 size: 14 residues. CDR1 is SNHLY, CDR2 FYNNEI, per germline. Trimming stripped 6 bases from V and 6 bases from J, with 14 bases between. In DNA, the CDR3 is TGTGCCAGCAGCGCCCGGGACTTCCCCGGGGAGCTGTTTTTT. Amino acids: CASSARDFPGELFF.